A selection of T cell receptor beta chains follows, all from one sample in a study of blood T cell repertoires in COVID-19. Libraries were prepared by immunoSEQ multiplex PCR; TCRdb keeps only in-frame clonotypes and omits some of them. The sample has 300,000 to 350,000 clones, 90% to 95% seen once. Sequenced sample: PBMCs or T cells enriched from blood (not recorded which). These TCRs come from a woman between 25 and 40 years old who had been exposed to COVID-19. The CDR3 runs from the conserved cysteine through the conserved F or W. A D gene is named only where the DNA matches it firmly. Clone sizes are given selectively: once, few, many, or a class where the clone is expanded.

cdr3_nt: TGTGCCAGCAGCCTGGGGGGTCCCAGAGATACGCAGTATTTT
cdr3_aa: CASSLGGPRDTQYF
j_call: TRBJ2-3
v_call: TRBV6-5
clone_size: .
d_call: .

cdr3_nt: TGTGCCAGCTCACCGGTGATACAGGGACCCTACGAGCAGTACTTC
cdr3_aa: CASSPVIQGPYEQYF
j_call: TRBJ2-7
v_call: TRBV18
clone_size: .
d_call: .

cdr3_nt: TGTGCCAGCTCACCGGGACAGGGATCGAGGAATGAGCAGTTCTTC
cdr3_aa: CASSPGQGSRNEQFF
j_call: TRBJ2-1
v_call: TRBV18
clone_size: .
d_call: TRBD1

cdr3_nt: TGTGCCAGCAGCCGAACGCCGAGTGAAGCTTTCTTT
cdr3_aa: CASSRTPSEAFF
j_call: TRBJ1-1
v_call: TRBV7-2
clone_size: many
d_call: .

cdr3_nt: TGTGCCAGCAGTCTGAGCTTCGGGGAGCTGTTTTTT
cdr3_aa: CASSLSFGELFF
j_call: TRBJ2-2
v_call: TRBV12-3/TRBV12-4
clone_size: .
d_call: .

cdr3_nt: TGCGCCAGCAGCTTGAAGACGGACAGGGGCTATGGCTACACCTTC
cdr3_aa: CASSLKTDRGYGYTF
j_call: TRBJ1-2
v_call: TRBV5-1
clone_size: once
d_call: TRBD1

cdr3_nt: TGTGCCAGCAGTTCCCTTCCGGGGGACTATGGCTACACCTTC
cdr3_aa: CASSSLPGDYGYTF
j_call: TRBJ1-2
v_call: TRBV27
clone_size: once
d_call: .

cdr3_nt: TGTGCCAGCAGCCCGGGACAGGGGGCGGGGGAGACCCAGTACTTC
cdr3_aa: CASSPGQGAGETQYF
j_call: TRBJ2-5
v_call: TRBV7-7
clone_size: once
d_call: TRBD1

cdr3_nt: TGTGCCAGCAGCCGGGGGTCGCCTCGGTCCTACAATGAGCAGTTCTTC
cdr3_aa: CASSRGSPRSYNEQFF
j_call: TRBJ2-1
v_call: TRBV5-6
clone_size: .
d_call: .

cdr3_nt: TGTGCCATCAGTGAAGGTCAGGGAAGGGAGCAGTACTTC
cdr3_aa: CAISEGQGREQYF
j_call: TRBJ2-7
v_call: TRBV10-3
clone_size: .
d_call: .

cdr3_nt: TGTGCCAGCTCAATCCAAACAGGGTCAGCCTATAATTCACCCCTCCACTTT
cdr3_aa: CASSIQTGSAYNSPLHF
j_call: TRBJ1-6
v_call: TRBV18
clone_size: .
d_call: .

cdr3_nt: TGTGCCAGCAGCTCCCCGGGACAAAGGCAGCCCCAGCATTTT
cdr3_aa: CASSSPGQRQPQHF
j_call: TRBJ1-5
v_call: TRBV7-9
clone_size: .
d_call: .

cdr3_nt: TGCGCCAGCAGCCGCCCCCTAGGCGACAGGGCCTATAATTCACCCCTCCACTTT
cdr3_aa: CASSRPLGDRAYNSPLHF
j_call: TRBJ1-6
v_call: TRBV4-1
clone_size: .
d_call: TRBD1

cdr3_nt: TGTGCCAGCAGCTTGATTGGACAGGGATTCCCATACAATGAGCAGTTCTTC
cdr3_aa: CASSLIGQGFPYNEQFF
j_call: TRBJ2-1
v_call: TRBV7-2
clone_size: .
d_call: TRBD1

cdr3_nt: TGTGCCAGCAGCCCCTACGGGACATATAACAATGAGCAGTTCTTC
cdr3_aa: CASSPYGTYNNEQFF
j_call: TRBJ2-1
v_call: TRBV9
clone_size: .
d_call: .

cdr3_nt: TGTGCCAGCAGCTTGGGACTAGGGTCTTCACTCACAGATACGCAGTATTTT
cdr3_aa: CASSLGLGSSLTDTQYF
j_call: TRBJ2-3
v_call: TRBV5-5
clone_size: .
d_call: .

cdr3_nt: TGTGCCAGCAGTTGGGACAGGCAGAAGGGTACCCCCCGAAACACTGAAGCTTTCTTT
cdr3_aa: CASSWDRQKGTPRNTEAFF
j_call: TRBJ1-1
v_call: TRBV6-2/TRBV6-3
clone_size: .
d_call: TRBD1

cdr3_nt: TGTGCCAGCAGCGCGGGGGGGTTACAGACCCAGTACTTC
cdr3_aa: CASSAGGLQTQYF
j_call: TRBJ2-5
v_call: TRBV7-2
clone_size: once
d_call: TRBD2

cdr3_nt: TGTGCCAGCAGTGGGGGACAGGGGGCGCCCATTGGCTATGGCTACACCTTC
cdr3_aa: CASSGGQGAPIGYGYTF
j_call: TRBJ1-2
v_call: TRBV6-1
clone_size: .
d_call: TRBD1

cdr3_nt: TGCGCCAGCAGCTTGGTGGGGGGGAATAGAGAGACCCAGTACTTC
cdr3_aa: CASSLVGGNRETQYF
j_call: TRBJ2-5
v_call: TRBV5-1
clone_size: .
d_call: TRBD2

cdr3_nt: TGTGCCACCAGCAGAGATGGACGGGGGATTGGCGAAAAACTGTTTTTT
cdr3_aa: CATSRDGRGIGEKLFF
j_call: TRBJ1-4
v_call: TRBV15
clone_size: .
d_call: .

cdr3_nt: TGTGCCAGCAGCTTAGTGGGGCAGGGGGTATATGGCTACACCTTC
cdr3_aa: CASSLVGQGVYGYTF
j_call: TRBJ1-2
v_call: TRBV7-2
clone_size: .
d_call: TRBD1

cdr3_nt: TGTGCCAGCAGCTCTCGGGGGGTCGGGGAGACCCAGTACTTC
cdr3_aa: CASSSRGVGETQYF
j_call: TRBJ2-5
v_call: TRBV3-1/TRBV3-2
clone_size: .
d_call: TRBD2

cdr3_nt: TGTGCCAGCAGCTTAGGAGACAGGGATCGCTACGAGCAGTACTTC
cdr3_aa: CASSLGDRDRYEQYF
j_call: TRBJ2-7
v_call: TRBV7-8
clone_size: .
d_call: TRBD1

cdr3_nt: TGTGCCAGCGGTGGGGTTGCGGGGGGAAGCACAGATACGCAGTATTTT
cdr3_aa: CASGGVAGGSTDTQYF
j_call: TRBJ2-3
v_call: TRBV2
clone_size: .
d_call: TRBD2

cdr3_nt: TGTGCCAGCAGTCCCTTCCAGGGGGCGGTCGACGAGCAGTACTTC
cdr3_aa: CASSPFQGAVDEQYF
j_call: TRBJ2-7
v_call: TRBV11-1
clone_size: .
d_call: TRBD1

cdr3_nt: TGTGCCAGTAGAGCGGGACAGGGTTTAAGCGGGGAGCTGTTTTTT
cdr3_aa: CASRAGQGLSGELFF
j_call: TRBJ2-2
v_call: TRBV19
clone_size: .
d_call: TRBD1

cdr3_nt: TGTGCCAGCAGCTTGGGTGGACATAACTATGGCTACACCTTC
cdr3_aa: CASSLGGHNYGYTF
j_call: TRBJ1-2
v_call: TRBV5-4
clone_size: .
d_call: .

cdr3_nt: TGTGCCAGCAGTTTGGACAGAAGCACAGATACGCAGTATTTT
cdr3_aa: CASSLDRSTDTQYF
j_call: TRBJ2-3
v_call: TRBV6-5
clone_size: .
d_call: .

cdr3_nt: TGTGCCAGCTGGGACAGGGGTCGCGAGCAGTACTTC
cdr3_aa: CASWDRGREQYF
j_call: TRBJ2-7
v_call: TRBV6-5
clone_size: .
d_call: TRBD1

cdr3_nt: TGCGCCAGCAGCCAGGGACTAGCGGGGGTCAGGCTAGTGTTAGATACGCAGTATTTT
cdr3_aa: CASSQGLAGVRLVLDTQYF
j_call: TRBJ2-3
v_call: TRBV4-1
clone_size: .
d_call: TRBD2

cdr3_nt: TGTGCCAGTAGTTCTAAAAGCGAGCAGTACTTC
cdr3_aa: CASSSKSEQYF
j_call: TRBJ2-7
v_call: TRBV19
clone_size: .
d_call: .

cdr3_nt: TGTGCCAGCAGTTTAACCAGGGGACGAGCTTTCTTT
cdr3_aa: CASSLTRGRAFF
j_call: TRBJ1-1
v_call: TRBV12-3/TRBV12-4
clone_size: .
d_call: .

cdr3_nt: TGTGCCAGCAGCTTGCCCTCGCGTGGGGAGGCCCAGCATTTT
cdr3_aa: CASSLPSRGEAQHF
j_call: TRBJ1-5
v_call: TRBV5-5
clone_size: .
d_call: .

cdr3_nt: TGTGCCAGCAGCTTCAGGATTACCCGTACCTACGAGCAGTACTTC
cdr3_aa: CASSFRITRTYEQYF
j_call: TRBJ2-7
v_call: TRBV7-2
clone_size: few
d_call: .

cdr3_nt: TGCGCCAGCAGCTTGGGGACAGGGGGACTTGACTATGGCTACACCTTC
cdr3_aa: CASSLGTGGLDYGYTF
j_call: TRBJ1-2
v_call: TRBV5-1
clone_size: once
d_call: TRBD1

cdr3_nt: TGTGCCAGCACCCCTTCCCAGGGGCCCCTCCTCTATGAGCAGTTCTTC
cdr3_aa: CASTPSQGPLLYEQFF
j_call: TRBJ2-1
v_call: TRBV27
clone_size: .
d_call: .

cdr3_nt: TGTGCCAGCAGCGGGGCGAATTCACCCCTCCACTTT
cdr3_aa: CASSGANSPLHF
j_call: TRBJ1-6
v_call: TRBV9
clone_size: .
d_call: .

cdr3_nt: TGTGCCAGCAGCCAAAGCCCCGGGAGGGGCTACACCTTC
cdr3_aa: CASSQSPGRGYTF
j_call: TRBJ1-2
v_call: TRBV7-9
clone_size: .
d_call: .

cdr3_nt: TGTGCCAGTAGTGTCGGGACAGGCTACGAGCAGTACTTC
cdr3_aa: CASSVGTGYEQYF
j_call: TRBJ2-7
v_call: TRBV19
clone_size: .
d_call: TRBD1

cdr3_nt: TGTGCCAGCAGTGAAGCAAGGCACAGCTATGGCTACACCTTC
cdr3_aa: CASSEARHSYGYTF
j_call: TRBJ1-2
v_call: TRBV6-1
clone_size: .
d_call: .

cdr3_nt: TGCACCAGCAGCCCCAGGCCACTAGCGGGGGGGTCCGGGGAGCTGTTTTTT
cdr3_aa: CTSSPRPLAGGSGELFF
j_call: TRBJ2-2
v_call: TRBV1
clone_size: .
d_call: .

cdr3_nt: TGTGCCAGTAGTACGACCGGGACAGGGGGCCATCAGCCCCAGCATTTT
cdr3_aa: CASSTTGTGGHQPQHF
j_call: TRBJ1-5
v_call: TRBV19
clone_size: .
d_call: TRBD1